Sequencing of this T cell receptor beta chain was carried out in a study of tumor-infiltrating lymphocytes in primary liver carcinoma. Study background: There were roughly 3.65 to 7.5 million productive TCRbeta reads per sample, a yield similar across tissue types. Study-wide findings and caveats: Tumor top-250-clone fractions significantly exceeded those of blood (p = 0.039).

Scientists recovered RNA and DNA together from roughly 21-30 mg of unsorted bulk tissue. Every tumor sample held more than 85% viable tumor cells. Turning to this clonotype: Antigen specificity is unknown.

Starting material of 500 ng total RNA yielded TCR beta cDNA via a constant-region primer. Library construction for TCR beta comprised three nested multiplex PCR rounds performed with slightly modified ARM-PCR. Primers for the first two PCR rounds were TRBV1-TRBV30 forward primers and a C-beta reverse primer (roughly 10 cycles per round). TCRdb recomputed calls from the multiplex PCR reads with MiXCR, one row per CDR3 protein. The sample has under 130,000 distinct CDR3 sequences; about four fifths are singletons. V was clipped by 7 bases and J by 3 bases, with 19 bases between them. Germline CDR1 reads MNHNS; CDR2 reads SASEGT. CDR3 size: 15 residues.

The chain couples TRBV6-1 to TRBJ2-7, with D maybe TRBD2 (5 bases). This TCR came from a man in his forties with primary liver carcinoma and hepatitis B virus infection. Sequenced input: liver tumor tissue from sampling region 3. Subset: tumor region T3, left-lateral pole. For the CDR3, the DNA is TGTGCCAGCAATGGCAAACAAGCAGGAGGCTACGAGCAGTACTTC. Protein product: CASNGKQAGGYEQYF.